Shown below are 32 T cell receptor beta chains from a single sample sequenced in a study of identical twins. TCRdb passed the 5' RACE reads through MiXCR, listing each CDR3 protein once. The profile shows 550,000 to 800,000 distinct CDR3 sequences, 7% to 7.5% of them singletons. The same specimen was also included in a second study, on yellow fever vaccine responses in identical twins.

Sequenced material: PBMCs. The receptors derive from a woman aged 18-35 years in good health.

This clonotype was counted only a few times. The chain recombines TRBV5-6 with TRBJ2-7; the D gene is possibly TRBD2 (5 bases). V gave up 2 bases and J gave up 0 bases, with 9 bases separating them. Germline assignment: CDR1 SGHDT and CDR2 YYEEEE. The CDR3 sequence is 14 residues long. CDR3 residues: CASSLYGNSYEQYF. The CDR3 DNA is TGTGCCAGCAGCTTATACGGGAACTCCTACGAGCAGTACTTC.

In this sample, this clonotype turned up many times. This chain connects TRBV2 to TRBJ2-2; D is undetermined. V lost 4 bases to trimming and J lost 7 bases, with 13 bases between them. CDR3 length: 14 residues. CDR1 is SNHLY and CDR2 is FYNNEI in the germline V gene. The CDR3 here is CASSAGTRLGELFF. In nucleotides, the CDR3 is TGTGCCAGCAGTGCCGGCACACGGCTCGGGGAGCTGTTTTTT.

The chain joins TRBV12-3 or TRBV12-4 to TRBJ2-4; TRBD1 matches 7 bases. J was trimmed by 0 bases and V by 5 bases; bases with no gene match: 7. This CDR3 has 16 amino acids. The CDR3 bases are TGTGCCAGCAGTCGACCAGGGGGTCTAGCCAAAAACATTCAGTACTTC. It is translated as CASSRPGGLAKNIQYF.

This clonotype was picked up many times. The chain combines TRBV6-1 with TRBJ1-2, with TRBD1 matching over 7 bases. CDR3 size: 14 residues. The germline CDR1 and CDR2 sequences are MNHNS and SASEGT. Trimming cost V 6 bases and J 4 bases; bases outside gene matches: 8. The CDR3 sequence is CASRGRGVSYGYTF. The CDR3 nucleotides read TGTGCCAGCAGAGGCAGGGGGGTTAGCTATGGCTACACCTTC.

This clonotype showed up many times. The J gene is TRBJ1-1, the V gene TRBV7-9; no definite D call. The CDR3 length is 13 residues. Germline values: CDR1 SEHNR, CDR2 FQNEAQ (reference sequence). Trimming cost V 1 base and J 1 base, with 4 bases left between them. Here the CDR3 DNA reads TGTGCCAGCAGCTTAGAGAGGAACACTGAAGCTTTCTTT. Translation gives CASSLERNTEAFF.

In its sample, this clonotype was seen a few times. The rearrangement links TRBV18 to TRBJ2-1; TRBD2 agrees at 11 bases. Germline CDR1 KGHSH, CDR2 LQKENI. With V trimmed by 3 bases and J by 7 bases, 14 bases remained unmatched. This CDR3 is 18 amino acids long. CDR3 sequence (DNA): TGTGCCAGCTCACCCTTAGCGGGAGGGATCGGAGTGCGGAATGAGCAGTTCTTC. Translated, it gives CASSPLAGGIGVRNEQFF.

The J gene is TRBJ2-5, the V gene TRBV18; TRBD2 aligns across 12 bases. Germline V lookup: CDR1 KGHSH, CDR2 LQKENI. The CDR3 has 16 residues. J lost 3 bases, V lost 0 bases, and 2 bases had no gene match. CDR3 DNA sequence: TGTGCCAGCTCACCACCACTAGCGGGGGGCAAAGAGACCCAGTACTTC. It is translated as CASSPPLAGGKETQYF.

The chain combines TRBV20-1 with TRBJ2-3; unclear D gene. In germline, CDR1 is DFQATT, CDR2 SNEGSKA (reference sequence). The CDR3 totals 16 residues. V was clipped by 5 bases and J by 2 bases, with 20 bases between them. CDR3 sequence: CSAPLPIAGYTDTQYF. CDR3 sequence (DNA): TGCAGTGCTCCACTGCCAATAGCAGGTTACACAGATACGCAGTATTTT.

This clonotype has ten or more counts. The rearrangement joins TRBV11-2 to TRBJ2-7, with D possibly being TRBD2 (6 bases). This CDR3 region has 15 residues. V gave up 3 bases and J gave up 3 bases, with 15 bases separating them. Per the germline V gene, CDR1 is SGHAT and CDR2 is FQNNGV. The CDR3 bases are TGTGCCAGCAGCTTCCCGGGCGCGGGGTTCTACGAGCAGTACTTC. This sequence encodes CASSFPGAGFYEQYF.

This clonotype has at least ten counts. The rearrangement joins TRBV20-1 to TRBJ2-1; D gene ambiguous. The CDR3 has 16 residues. Trimming shortened V by 6 bases and J by 3 bases, and 21 bases separated the two germline ends. Germline V lookup: CDR1 DFQATT, CDR2 SNEGSKA (reference sequence). CDR3 protein: CSAPKIPVSNYNEQFF. The CDR3 DNA reads as TGCAGTGCCCCCAAGATCCCGGTCTCGAACTACAATGAGCAGTTCTTC.

V is TRBV7-9 and J is TRBJ2-5, with D unresolved. Trimming shortened V by 5 bases and J by 3 bases, and 10 bases separated the two germline ends. Germline CDR1 is SEHNR and CDR2 is FQNEAQ (reference sequence). The CDR3 totals 13 residues. CDR3: CASSLDEEETQYF. CDR3 nucleotide sequence: TGTGCCAGCAGCCTAGACGAGGAAGAGACCCAGTACTTC.

This clonotype came up many times. J is TRBJ2-1 and V is TRBV12-3 or TRBV12-4, with D possibly TRBD1 on 6 matching bases. There are 15 residues in the CDR3. V was shortened by 7 bases and J by 6 bases, with 19 bases between the two germline ends. CDR3 DNA sequence: TGTGCCAGCACCCTTAGACAGGATTGGGGCAATGAGCAGTTCTTC. This translates into CASTLRQDWGNEQFF.

This clonotype was seen at least ten times. The genes are TRBV20-1 and TRBJ2-7; TRBD2 matches at 8 bases. With V trimmed by 3 bases and J by 2 bases, 9 bases remained unmatched. The CDR3 loop spans 15 amino acids. Germline values: CDR1 DFQATT, CDR2 SNEGSKA (reference sequence). Here the CDR3 DNA reads TGCAGTGCTAGTAGTAGCGGGGCAGTCCCCTACGAGCAGTACGTC. It encodes CSASSSGAVPYEQYV.

The CDR3 region has the DNA TGTGCCAGCAGCCCCTTCCAACAGTCTTCCTACAATGAGCAGTTCTTC. The encoded protein is CASSPFQQSSYNEQFF. V is TRBV28 and J is TRBJ2-1; D gene uncertain. The CDR3 runs to 16 residues. Germline V CDR1 and CDR2: MDHEN, SYDVKM. The V and J ends lost 6 bases and 1 base respectively, with 16 bases between them.

The rearrangement uses TRBV12-3 or TRBV12-4 and TRBJ2-1; perhaps TRBD1 as D (7 bases). V lost 11 bases and J 1 base, leaving 27 bases between the germline ends. The CDR3 runs to 18 residues. The CDR3 nucleotides read TGTGCCTTCTGTTTGAGACAGGGAGGACCAGCTTCCTACAATGAGCAGTTCTTC. Protein: CAFCLRQGGPASYNEQFF.

This clonotype occurred a few times. The V and J genes are TRBV29-1 and TRBJ2-1; 11 bases match TRBD2. The CDR3 covers 18 residues. Trimming removed 3 bases from V and 4 bases from J; junction bases left unmatched: 14. The germline V gene encodes CDR1 SQVTM and CDR2 ANQGSEA. The CDR3 spells CSVDGGPKGTSGYNEQFF. For the CDR3, the DNA is TGCAGCGTTGACGGGGGCCCTAAAGGGACTAGCGGATACAATGAGCAGTTCTTC.

This clonotype was recorded at least ten times. V and J are TRBV5-1 and TRBJ1-1; 7 nucleotides line up with TRBD1. Germline V gene sequence: CDR1 SGHRS, CDR2 YFSETQ. This CDR3 is 12 amino acids long. Trimming cost V 4 bases and J 6 bases; bases outside gene matches: 3. CDR3 nucleotide sequence: TGCGCCAGCAGCGCCGGGACAGCTGAAGCTTTCTTT. It yields the protein CASSAGTAEAFF.

The chain links TRBV5-1 to TRBJ2-2; TRBD2 agrees at 12 bases. Per germline, CDR1 SGHRS and CDR2 YFSETQ. J was trimmed by 3 bases and V by 2 bases; bases with no gene match: 2. The CDR3 contains 16 residues. CDR3 coding DNA: TGCGCCAGCAGCTTTCGACTAGCGGGAGACACCGGGGAGCTGTTTTTT. It is translated as CASSFRLAGDTGELFF.

This clonotype occurred a few times. The chain uses TRBV20-1 and TRBJ1-1; tentative D call: TRBD1 (6 bases). The ends were cut back, 0 bases at V and 0 bases at J, with 26 bases in the middle. Germline V lookup: CDR1 DFQATT, CDR2 SNEGSKA (reference sequence). This CDR3 is 20 amino acids long. CDR3 sequence reads: CSARDPSRQALSSMNTEAFF. CDR3 sequence (DNA): TGCAGTGCTAGAGATCCGTCGCGACAGGCGTTGAGTTCAATGAACACTGAAGCTTTCTTT.

The V call is TRBV27, the J call TRBJ2-7, with 10 bases aligning to TRBD2. V shed 8 bases and J 2 bases; nucleotides not matched to a gene: 6. Germline V lookup: CDR1 MNHEY, CDR2 SMNVEV (reference sequence). CDR3 length equals 14 residues. CDR3 in DNA: TGTGCCAGCGGGCCGGGACTAGCGCCCTACGAGCAGTACTTC. Amino acid sequence: CASGPGLAPYEQYF.

In its sample, this clonotype was seen many times. The J gene is TRBJ2-3, the V gene TRBV12-3 or TRBV12-4, with 8 bases matching TRBD2. Germline trimming cut 6 bases from V and 1 base from J; bases unmatched to any gene: 6. The CDR3 is made up of 15 amino acids. CDR3 loop: CASREPGLGTDTQYF. The CDR3 DNA follows: TGTGCCAGCAGAGAACCGGGACTAGGCACAGATACGCAGTATTTT.

This clonotype was detected many times. This rearrangement joins TRBV7-9 to TRBJ2-5; no reliable D call. The ends were cut back, 4 bases at V and 4 bases at J, with 7 bases in the middle. Germline V gives CDR1 SEHNR, CDR2 FQNEAQ (reference sequence). This CDR3 comprises 12 residues. The CDR3 bases are TGTGCCAGCAGCTCCGCCTTAGAGACCCAGTACTTC. Its translation is CASSSALETQYF. Looking up the rest from reference TRBV7-9 and TRBJ2-5 gives the full variable domain: DTGVSQNPRHKITKRGQNVTFRCDPISEHNRLYWYRQTLGQGPEFLTYFQNEAQLEKSRLLSDRFSAERPKGSFSTLEIQRTEQGDSAMYLCASSSALETQYFGPGTRLLVL.

This clonotype was picked up many times. The CDR3 here is CASRPPDRTYEQYF. Written as DNA, the CDR3 is TGTGCCAGCAGGCCGCCGGACAGGACCTACGAGCAGTACTTC. The chain is built from TRBV2 and TRBJ2-7; 7 nucleotides line up with TRBD1. This CDR3 is 14 amino acids long. Germline-derived CDR1 and CDR2 are SNHLY and FYNNEI. V lost 6 bases, J lost 2 bases, and 7 bases stayed unmatched.

The chain combines TRBV4-1 with TRBJ2-1, with D uncertain. Germline V gene sequence: CDR1 MGHRA, CDR2 YSYEKL. This CDR3 is 15 amino acids long. V was trimmed by 3 bases and J by 4 bases, leaving 13 bases between them. The CDR3 here is CASSQVTIQYNEQFF. Written as DNA, the CDR3 is TGCGCCAGCAGCCAGGTGACCATTCAGTACAATGAGCAGTTCTTC.

V is TRBV13 and J is TRBJ2-7; 9 nucleotides match TRBD2. The germline V gene has CDR1 PRHDT and CDR2 FYEKMQ (reference sequence). The CDR3 consists of 15 residues. Unmatched junction bases numbered 5, after V lost 5 bases and J lost 0 bases. The CDR3 DNA reads as TGTGCCAGCAGCCCAGGACTAGCGAGCTCCTACGAGCAGTACTTC. Amino acids: CASSPGLASSYEQYF.

There are a few counts of this clonotype. This chain uses TRBV13 with TRBJ2-7, with no clear D. Trimming pared 5 bases from V and 2 bases from J, leaving 16 bases between. The CDR3 covers 15 residues. CDR1 and CDR2 from the germline V gene are PRHDT and FYEKMQ (reference sequence). Here the CDR3 reads CASSRNSGSTYEQYF. In DNA, the CDR3 is TGTGCCAGCAGCCGAAACTCGGGCAGCACCTACGAGCAGTACTTC.

This clonotype was picked up many times. The rearrangement joins TRBV20-1 to TRBJ1-6; 11 bases agree with TRBD1. The CDR3 extends over 16 amino acids. After removal of 2 bases from V and 10 bases from J, the junction contained 10 bases not matched to a gene. Germline CDR1 DFQATT, CDR2 SNEGSKA (reference sequence). CDR3 residues: CSARSRTGGANSPLHF. The CDR3 DNA reads TGCAGTGCTAGATCCCGGACAGGGGGCGCAAACTCACCCCTCCACTTT.

This clonotype was counted a few times. V is TRBV6-5 and J is TRBJ1-2, with D unclear. The CDR3 extends over 14 amino acids. Germline values: CDR1 MNHEY, CDR2 SVGAGI. The ends were cut back, 0 bases at V and 6 bases at J, with 11 bases in the middle. Written as DNA, the CDR3 is TGTGCCAGCAGTTACTCGAGCGGGGAGGATGGCTACACCTTC. Translated, it gives CASSYSSGEDGYTF.

The table lists this clonotype with a few counts. The DNA of the CDR3 is TGTGCCAGCTCACCAAACAACAGAGGGGGGGACGAGCAGTACTTC. Encoded protein: CASSPNNRGGDEQYF. V usage is TRBV18 and J usage is TRBJ2-7; D is possibly TRBD2 (7 bases). This CDR3 is 15 amino acids long. CDR1 is KGHSH, CDR2 LQKENI, per germline. Trimming took off 2 bases at V and 5 bases at J, with 16 bases between the two ends. The full variable domain, rest sourced from reference TRBV18 and TRBJ2-7, is NAGVMQNPRHLVRRRGQEARLRCSPMKGHSHVYWYRQLPEEGLKFMVYLQKENIIDESGMPKERFSAEFPKEGPSILRIQQVVRGDSAAYFCASSPNNRGGDEQYFGPGTRLTVT.

This chain connects TRBV24-1 to TRBJ2-5, with D possibly matching TRBD2 (6 bases). The CDR3 is 15 amino acids. The germline CDR1 and CDR2 sequences are KGHDR and SFDVKD. The V end lost 2 bases, the J end lost 5 bases, and 14 bases lay between the germline ends. CDR3 protein: CATSDSGDAGETQYF. CDR3 in DNA: TGTGCCACCAGTGATTCGGGGGATGCTGGGGAGACCCAGTACTTC.

This clonotype came up a few times. The rearrangement uses TRBV5-1 and TRBJ1-2; D gene uncertain. The CDR3 runs to 14 residues. V gave up 4 bases and J gave up 0 bases, with 10 bases separating them. CDR1 is SGHRS, CDR2 YFSETQ, per germline. Here the CDR3 DNA reads TGCGCCAGCAGCCCGAACTTAGCTAACTATGGCTACACCTTC. Translating it yields CASSPNLANYGYTF.

This clonotype showed up just a few times. The rearrangement links TRBV5-1 to TRBJ1-6, with D perhaps matching TRBD1 (5 bases). CDR3 length: 16 residues. Germline values: CDR1 SGHRS, CDR2 YFSETQ. Trimming cost V 4 bases and J 8 bases, with 19 bases left between them. As DNA, the CDR3 is TGCGCCAGCAGCCCCCAGGGAGCTGGGAGCGATTCACCCCTCCACTTT. Translated: CASSPQGAGSDSPLHF. Using reference TRBV5-1 and TRBJ1-6 for the parts outside the CDR3, the full variable domain is KAGVTQTPRYLIKTRGQQVTLSCSPISGHRSVSWYQQTPGQGLQFLFEYFSETQRNKGNFPGRFSGRQFSNSRSEMNVSTLELGDSALYLCASSPQGAGSDSPLHFGNGTRLTVT.